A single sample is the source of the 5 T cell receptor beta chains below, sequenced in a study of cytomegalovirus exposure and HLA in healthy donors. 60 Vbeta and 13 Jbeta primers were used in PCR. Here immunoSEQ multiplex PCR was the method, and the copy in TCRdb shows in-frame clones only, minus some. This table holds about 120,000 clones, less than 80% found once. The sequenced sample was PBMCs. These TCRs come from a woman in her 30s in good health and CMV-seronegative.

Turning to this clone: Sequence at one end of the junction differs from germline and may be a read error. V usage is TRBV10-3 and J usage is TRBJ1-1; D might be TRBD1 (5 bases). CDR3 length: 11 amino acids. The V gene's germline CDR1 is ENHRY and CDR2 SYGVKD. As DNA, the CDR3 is TGTGCCATCAGGATACAGGATGAAACTTTCTTT. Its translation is CAIRIQDETFF.

This CDR3 reads CASSYPGTESGNTIYF. In DNA form, the CDR3 reads TGTGCCAGCAGTTATCCCGGGACAGAATCTGGAAACACCATATATTTT. The V call is TRBV6-6, the J call TRBJ1-3; 7 bases line up with TRBD1. Germline CDR1 reads MNHNY; CDR2 reads SVGAGI (reference sequence). There are 16 residues in the CDR3. Germline trimming cut 3 bases from V and 1 base from J; bases unmatched to any gene: 6.

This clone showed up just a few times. The CDR3: CASSRTGLLGEAFF. CDR3 DNA sequence: TGCGCCAGCAGCCGAACAGGTCTCCTAGGGGAAGCTTTCTTT. The rearrangement links TRBV10-1 to TRBJ1-1; maybe TRBD1 (5 bases). V lost 6 bases and J 8 bases, leaving 19 bases between the germline ends. The CDR3 loop spans 14 amino acids. From germline, CDR1 is WNHNN and CDR2 SYGVQD (reference sequence).

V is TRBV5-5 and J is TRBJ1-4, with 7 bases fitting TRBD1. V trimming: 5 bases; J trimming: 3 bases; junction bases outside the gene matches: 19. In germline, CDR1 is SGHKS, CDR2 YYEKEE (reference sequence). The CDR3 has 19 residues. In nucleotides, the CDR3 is TGTGCCAGCAGGCCCGGGACAGAGCGAACCAAGGGTTCTAATGAAAAACTGTTTTTT. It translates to CASRPGTERTKGSNEKLFF.

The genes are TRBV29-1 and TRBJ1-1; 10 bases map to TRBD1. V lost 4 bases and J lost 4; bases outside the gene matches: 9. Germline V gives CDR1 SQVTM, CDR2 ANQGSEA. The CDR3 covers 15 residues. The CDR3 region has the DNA TGCAGCGTTGTTACGCTCAGGACAGGGGGCACTGAAGCTTTCTTT. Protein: CSVVTLRTGGTEAFF. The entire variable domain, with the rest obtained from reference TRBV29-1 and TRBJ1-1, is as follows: SAVISQKPSRDICQRGTSLTIQCQVDSQVTMMFWYRQQPGQSLTLIATANQGSEATYESGFVIDKFPISRPNLTFSTLTVSNMSPEDSSIYLCSVVTLRTGGTEAFFGQGTRLTVV.